The clone carrying this TCR beta chain was seen ten or more times. The target antigen is unknown. Synthesis of cDNA was carried out by template-switch 5'RACE. The reaction used 10-nucleotide random UMIs. MiXCR, applied by TCRdb to the 5' RACE reads, yields one record per CDR3 protein. The sample yields 55,000 to 70,000 distinct CDR3 sequences, 3.9% seen once. This record belongs to a study of neurological immune-mediated disorders. Germline V gives CDR1 SGHVS, CDR2 FNYEAQ. There are 16 residues in the CDR3. With V trimmed by 1 base and J by 0 bases, 6 bases remained unmatched. Notes on the study in general: A possible signature appeared as one related-CDR3 cluster, in which phylogenetic grouping placed the repertoires of 18 of 34 multiple sclerosis patients.

Sequencing used PBMCs. This receptor was taken from a young man with multiple sclerosis. The chain carries TRBV7-6 and TRBJ2-7; 7 bases agree with TRBD1. The DNA of the CDR3 is TGTGCCAGCAGCTTAGGGGACAGCAAGGCCTCCTACGAGCAGTACTTC. Translating it yields CASSLGDSKASYEQYF.